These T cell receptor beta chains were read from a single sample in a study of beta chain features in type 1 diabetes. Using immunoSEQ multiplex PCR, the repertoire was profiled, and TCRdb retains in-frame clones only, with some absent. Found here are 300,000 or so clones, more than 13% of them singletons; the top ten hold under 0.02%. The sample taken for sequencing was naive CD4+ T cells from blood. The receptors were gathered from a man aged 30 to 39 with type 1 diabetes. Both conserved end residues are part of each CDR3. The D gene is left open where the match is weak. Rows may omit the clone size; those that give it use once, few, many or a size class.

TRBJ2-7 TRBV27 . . CASSSRTAKRFEQYF TGTGCCAGCAGTTCCAGGACAGCCAAAAGGTTCGAGCAGTACTTC
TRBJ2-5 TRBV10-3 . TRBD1 CAISAQQGQETQYF TGTGCCATCAGTGCCCAACAGGGGCAAGAGACCCAGTACTTC
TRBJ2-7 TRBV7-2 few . CASSYGGGRTYEQYF TGTGCCAGCAGTTACGGAGGAGGGAGGACCTACGAGCAGTACTTC
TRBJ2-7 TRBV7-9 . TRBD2 CASSAYSGLAPHEQYF TGTGCCAGCAGCGCATACTCGGGACTAGCCCCCCACGAGCAGTACTTC
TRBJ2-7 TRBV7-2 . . CASSDRGGNYEQYF TGTGCCAGCAGCGACAGAGGCGGGAACTACGAGCAGTACTTC
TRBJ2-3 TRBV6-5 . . CASTTGDFTDTQYF TGTGCCAGCACCACGGGGGACTTCACAGATACGCAGTATTTT
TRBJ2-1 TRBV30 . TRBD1 CAWSPRQGAWNEQFF TGTGCCTGGAGTCCTCGGCAGGGGGCATGGAATGAGCAGTTCTTC
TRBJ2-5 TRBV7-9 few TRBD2 CASSLSDGLAGVKTQYF TGTGCCAGCAGCCTTTCAGACGGACTAGCGGGAGTAAAGACCCAGTACTTC
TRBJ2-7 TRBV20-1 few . CSAPQGHEQYF TGCAGTGCTCCTCAGGGGCACGAGCAGTACTTC
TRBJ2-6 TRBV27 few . CASSPGVRSGANVLTF TGTGCCAGCAGCCCAGGGGTACGTTCTGGGGCCAACGTCCTGACTTTC
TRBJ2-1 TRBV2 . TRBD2 CASMSGSKAGEQFF TGTGCCAGCATGAGCGGGAGTAAGGCGGGTGAGCAGTTCTTC
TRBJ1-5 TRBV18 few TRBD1 CASSLGTAQPQHF TGTGCCAGCTCACTCGGGACAGCTCAGCCCCAGCATTTT
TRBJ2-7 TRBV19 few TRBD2 CASRIRGAGGEQYF TGTGCCAGTAGGATACGAGGCGCGGGAGGCGAGCAGTACTTC
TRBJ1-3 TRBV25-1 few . CASSGSGGNTIYF TGTGCCAGCAGTGGGTCGGGAGGAAACACCATATATTTT
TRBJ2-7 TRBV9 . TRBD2 CASSPDGTSFYEQYF TGTGCCAGCAGCCCCGATGGGACTAGCTTCTACGAGCAGTACTTC
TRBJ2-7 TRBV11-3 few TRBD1 CASSSHRGSYEQYF TGTGCCAGCAGCTCCCACAGGGGTTCCTACGAGCAGTACTTC
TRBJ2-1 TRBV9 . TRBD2 CASSVQSASGRGEQFF TGTGCCAGCAGCGTACAAAGTGCTAGCGGGAGAGGTGAGCAGTTCTTC
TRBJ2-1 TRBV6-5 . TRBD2 CASSYTTGTSGNEQFF TGTGCCAGCAGTTACACGACCGGGACTAGCGGCAATGAGCAGTTCTTC
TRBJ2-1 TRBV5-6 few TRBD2 CASSLLAGAGGSYNEQFF TGTGCCAGCAGCCTCTTAGCGGGAGCCGGAGGGTCCTACAATGAGCAGTTCTTC
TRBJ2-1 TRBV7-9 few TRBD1 CAMGQYNEQFF TGTGCCATGGGACAGTACAATGAGCAGTTCTTC
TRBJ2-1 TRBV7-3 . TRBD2 CASSLGASGSNEQFF TGTGCCAGCAGCTTAGGGGCTAGCGGGAGCAATGAGCAGTTCTTC
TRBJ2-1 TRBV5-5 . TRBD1 CASSDRQGNSYNEQFF TGTGCCAGCAGTGACAGACAGGGTAATTCCTACAATGAGCAGTTCTTC
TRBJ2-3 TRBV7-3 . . CASSLGLTGADTQYF TGTGCCAGCAGCTTGGGACTTACGGGCGCAGATACGCAGTATTTT
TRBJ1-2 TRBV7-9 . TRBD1 CASSREGTGYGYTF TGTGCCAGCAGCCGGGAAGGGACAGGCTATGGCTACACCTTC
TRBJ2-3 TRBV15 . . CATSRDYGQSGYTQYF TGTGCCACCAGCAGAGATTATGGACAGTCCGGGTATACGCAGTATTTT
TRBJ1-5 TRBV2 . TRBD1 CASSVDRGTNQPQHF TGTGCCAGCAGTGTAGACAGGGGAACCAATCAGCCCCAGCATTTT
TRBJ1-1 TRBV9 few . CASSTTAQNTEAFF TGTGCCAGCAGCACGACAGCACAGAACACTGAAGCTTTCTTT
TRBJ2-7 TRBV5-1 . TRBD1 CASSTRTGAYEQYF TGCGCCAGCAGTACTCGGACAGGGGCTTACGAGCAGTACTTC
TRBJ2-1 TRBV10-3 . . CAIRTGEDNEQFF TGTGCCATCAGGACGGGAGAGGACAATGAGCAGTTCTTC
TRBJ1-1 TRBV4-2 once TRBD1 CASSAAGTANTEAFF TGTGCCAGCAGCGCGGCTGGGACAGCGAACACTGAAGCTTTCTTT
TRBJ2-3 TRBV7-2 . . CASSFTSGTDTQYF TGTGCCAGCAGCTTCACTTCGGGCACAGATACGCAGTATTTT
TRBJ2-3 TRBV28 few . CASSLSQFTDTQYF TGTGCCAGCAGTTTAAGCCAATTCACAGATACGCAGTATTTT
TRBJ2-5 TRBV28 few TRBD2 CASSPMRTSGRYKETQYF TGTGCCAGCAGTCCAATGAGGACTAGCGGGAGGTATAAGGAGACCCAGTACTTC
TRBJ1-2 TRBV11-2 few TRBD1 CASSLTGVEGYTF TGTGCCAGCAGCCTAACAGGGGTCGAGGGCTACACCTTC
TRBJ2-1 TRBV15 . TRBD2 CATSSGSGSVWNEQFF TGTGCCACCAGCAGCGGTAGCGGGAGTGTATGGAATGAGCAGTTCTTC
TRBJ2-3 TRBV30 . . CASDWGGSTDTQYF TGTGCCTCTGATTGGGGGGGCTCCACAGATACGCAGTATTTT
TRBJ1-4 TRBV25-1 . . CATSLGGVGGEKLFF TGTGCCACCTCGTTAGGTGGGGTAGGAGGAGAAAAACTGTTTTTT
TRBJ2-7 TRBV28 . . CASSLSKTQQYF TGTGCCAGCAGTTTAAGCAAGACACAGCAGTACTTC
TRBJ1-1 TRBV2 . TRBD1 CASPRGLNTEAFF TGTGCCAGCCCGAGGGGGCTGAACACTGAAGCTTTCTTT
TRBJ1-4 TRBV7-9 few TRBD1 CASSQGQVGEKLFF TGTGCCAGCAGCCAGGGACAGGTCGGCGAAAAACTGTTTTTT
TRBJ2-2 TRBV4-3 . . CASSQLASNTGELFF TGCGCCAGCAGCCAACTAGCCTCGAACACCGGGGAGCTGTTTTTT
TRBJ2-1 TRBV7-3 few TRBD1 CASSLRQGNYNEQFF TGTGCCAGCAGCTTACGACAGGGGAACTACAATGAGCAGTTCTTC
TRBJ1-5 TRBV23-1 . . CASSQSIGADNQPQHF TGCGCCAGCAGTCAATCGATCGGAGCGGACAATCAGCCCCAGCATTTT
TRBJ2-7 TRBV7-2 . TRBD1 CASSFDRGYEQYF TGTGCCAGCAGCTTCGACAGGGGCTACGAGCAGTACTTC
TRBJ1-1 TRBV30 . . CAWGRGLSTEAFF TGTGCCTGGGGACGGGGGTTAAGTACTGAAGCTTTCTTT
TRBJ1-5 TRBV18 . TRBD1 CASSPDRGGQPQHF TGTGCCAGCTCACCCGACAGGGGAGGTCAGCCCCAGCATTTT
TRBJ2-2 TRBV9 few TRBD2 CASSVRSGGNTGELFF TGTGCCAGCAGCGTACGATCGGGAGGCAACACCGGGGAGCTGTTTTTT
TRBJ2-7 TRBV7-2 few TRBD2 CASSLATVAGYEQYF TGTGCCAGCAGCTTAGCGACGGTAGCGGGCTACGAGCAGTACTTC
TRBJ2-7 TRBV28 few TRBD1 CASSSFYRDRDSYEQYF TGTGCCAGCAGTTCTTTTTACCGGGACAGAGACTCCTACGAGCAGTACTTC
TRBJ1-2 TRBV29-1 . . CSVVRVPYGYTF TGCAGCGTTGTTCGAGTCCCCTATGGCTACACCTTC
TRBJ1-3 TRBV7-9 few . CASRRDSGNTIYF TGTGCCAGCAGGAGGGATTCCGGAAACACCATATATTTT
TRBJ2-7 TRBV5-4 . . CASRGDFRTYEQYF TGTGCCAGCAGAGGGGACTTCCGCACCTACGAGCAGTACTTC